The present T cell receptor (beta chain) was sequenced within a study of blood T cell repertoires in COVID-19. V lost 4 bases, J lost 0 bases, and 20 bases lay in between. The germline V gene encodes CDR1 SQVTM and CDR2 ANQGSEA. CDR3 size: 17 residues. The repertoire was sequenced with immunoSEQ multiplex PCR; TCRdb's copy has only in-frame clones and lacks some. The sample lists 180,000 or so clones; around nine tenths were seen once. The V and J genes are TRBV29-1 and TRBJ2-3; D remains unclear. Source material: peripheral blood. The clonotype originates from a man aged 18-30 years with active or convalescent COVID-19. CDR3 amino acids: CSVARRRDELSTDTQYF. The CDR3 DNA is TGCAGCGTTGCGAGGCGTCGTGACGAGCTTAGCACAGATACGCAGTATTTT.